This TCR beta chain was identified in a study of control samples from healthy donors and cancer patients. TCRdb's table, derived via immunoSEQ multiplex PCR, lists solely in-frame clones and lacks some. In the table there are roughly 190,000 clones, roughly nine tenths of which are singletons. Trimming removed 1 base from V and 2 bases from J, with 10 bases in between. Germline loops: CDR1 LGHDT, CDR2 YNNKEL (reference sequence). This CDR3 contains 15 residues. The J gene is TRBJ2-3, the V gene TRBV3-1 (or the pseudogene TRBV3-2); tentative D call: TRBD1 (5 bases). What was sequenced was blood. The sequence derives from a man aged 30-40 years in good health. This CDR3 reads CASSQGQRNTDTQYF. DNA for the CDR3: TGTGCCAGCAGCCAAGGACAGAGAAACACAGATACGCAGTATTTT.